The clone carrying this TCR beta chain has at least ten counts. Its specificity is unknown. Via MiXCR, TCRdb re-called the reads, giving one row per CDR3 protein. The sample records under 600,000 distinct CDR3 sequences, about 15% being singletons. The data were obtained in a study of T cell repertoires in cytomegalovirus infection. General study findings and limits: There were HLA-C-restricted CMV-specific TCR beta clonotypes dominating the ex vivo response.

There are 16 residues in the CDR3. Per the germline V gene, CDR1 is SGHTA and CDR2 is FQGNSA. The V gene lost 5 bases and the J gene lost 2 bases, with 16 bases spanning the gap. The clonotype comes from a human donor in good health (CMV status not recorded). Some clones in this sample may be carry-over from other donors' samples. The chain is built from TRBV7-2 and TRBJ2-1; the D gene is possibly TRBD1 (6 bases). Sequencing was carried out using CD8+ T cells from PBMCs. CDR3 residues: CASSQGLGVTYNEQFF. CDR3 DNA: TGTGCCAGCAGCCAGGGGTTAGGGGTCACCTACAATGAGCAGTTCTTC.